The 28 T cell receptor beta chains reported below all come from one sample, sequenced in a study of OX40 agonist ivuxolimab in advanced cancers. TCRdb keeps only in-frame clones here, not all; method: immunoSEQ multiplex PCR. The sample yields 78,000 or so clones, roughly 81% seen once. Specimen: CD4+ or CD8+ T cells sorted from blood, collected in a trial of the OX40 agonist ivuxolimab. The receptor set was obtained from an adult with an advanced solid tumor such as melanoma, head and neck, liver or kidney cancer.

The CDR3 here is CASSSTSSEQYF. Here the CDR3 DNA reads TGTGCCAGCAGCTCTACTAGTAGTGAGCAGTACTTC. The rearrangement links TRBV11-2 to TRBJ2-7, with a possible D match to TRBD2 (5 bases). The germline V and J ends were trimmed by 4 bases and 7 bases, with 11 bases remaining between them. The CDR3 contains 12 residues. In germline, CDR1 is SGHAT, CDR2 FQNNGV.

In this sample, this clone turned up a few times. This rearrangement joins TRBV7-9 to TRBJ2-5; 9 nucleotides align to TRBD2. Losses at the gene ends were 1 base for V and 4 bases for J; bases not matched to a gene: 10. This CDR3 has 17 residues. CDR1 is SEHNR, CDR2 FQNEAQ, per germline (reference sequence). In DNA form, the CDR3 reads TGTGCCAGCAGCTTAGTATCTAGCGGGACCCGGGGAGAGACCCAGTACTTC. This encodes CASSLVSSGTRGETQYF.

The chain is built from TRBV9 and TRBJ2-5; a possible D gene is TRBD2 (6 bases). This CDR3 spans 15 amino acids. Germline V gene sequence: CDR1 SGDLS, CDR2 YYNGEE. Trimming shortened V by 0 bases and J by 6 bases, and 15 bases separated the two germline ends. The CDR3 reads CASSVDPLAPKTQYF. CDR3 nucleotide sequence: TGTGCCAGCAGCGTAGATCCCCTAGCGCCTAAGACCCAGTACTTC.

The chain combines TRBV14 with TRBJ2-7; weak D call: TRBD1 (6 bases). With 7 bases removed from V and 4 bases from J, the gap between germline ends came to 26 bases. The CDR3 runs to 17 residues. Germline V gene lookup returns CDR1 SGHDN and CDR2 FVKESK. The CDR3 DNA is TGTGCCAGCAACTATCCCTCGGGTGGGAGTAGGGGGTACGAGCAGTACTTC. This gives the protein CASNYPSGGSRGYEQYF.

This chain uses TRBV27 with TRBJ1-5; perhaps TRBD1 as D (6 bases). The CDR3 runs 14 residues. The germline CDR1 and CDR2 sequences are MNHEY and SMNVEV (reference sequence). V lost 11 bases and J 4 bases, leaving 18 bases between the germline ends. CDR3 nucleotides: TGTGCCCGGACCCCACAGGGAGGGAATCAGCCCCAGCATTTT. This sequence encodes CARTPQGGNQPQHF.

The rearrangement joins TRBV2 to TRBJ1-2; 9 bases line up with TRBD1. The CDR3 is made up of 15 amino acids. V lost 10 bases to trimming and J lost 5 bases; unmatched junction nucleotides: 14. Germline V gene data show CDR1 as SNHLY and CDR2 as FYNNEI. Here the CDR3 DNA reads TGTGCCACATCGGGACAGGGCAGGTCGGCATATGGCTACACCTTC. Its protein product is CATSGQGRSAYGYTF.

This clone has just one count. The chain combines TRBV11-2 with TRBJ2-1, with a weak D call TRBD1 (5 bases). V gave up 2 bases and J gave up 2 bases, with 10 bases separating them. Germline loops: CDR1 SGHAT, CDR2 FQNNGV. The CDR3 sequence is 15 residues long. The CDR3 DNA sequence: TGTGCCAGCAGCTTATTCGGACAAGCCTACAATGAGCAGTTCTTC. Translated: CASSLFGQAYNEQFF.

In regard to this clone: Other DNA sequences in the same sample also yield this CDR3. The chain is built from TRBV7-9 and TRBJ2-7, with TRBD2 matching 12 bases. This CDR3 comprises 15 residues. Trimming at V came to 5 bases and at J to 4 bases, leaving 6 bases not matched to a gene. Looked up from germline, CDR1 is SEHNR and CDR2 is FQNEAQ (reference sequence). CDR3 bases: TGTGCCAGCAGCCTCGGACTAGCGGGGTCATACGAGCAGTACTTC. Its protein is CASSLGLAGSYEQYF.

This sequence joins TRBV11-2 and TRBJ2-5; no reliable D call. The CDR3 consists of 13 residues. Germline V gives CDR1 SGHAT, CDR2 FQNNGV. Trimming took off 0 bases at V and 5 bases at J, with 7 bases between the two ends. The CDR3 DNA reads TGTGCCAGCAGCTTAGATCGAGATGAGACCCAGTACTTC. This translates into CASSLDRDETQYF.

The CDR3 sequence is CASSSQPPSGTDTQYF. For the CDR3, the DNA is TGCGCCAGCAGTTCTCAACCCCCGAGTGGCACAGATACGCAGTATTTT. The chain is built from TRBV4-1 and TRBJ2-3; D unresolved. V was cut by 6 bases and J by 1 base, with 17 bases left in between. CDR3 length: 16 amino acids. CDR1 and CDR2 (germline): MGHRA, YSYEKL.

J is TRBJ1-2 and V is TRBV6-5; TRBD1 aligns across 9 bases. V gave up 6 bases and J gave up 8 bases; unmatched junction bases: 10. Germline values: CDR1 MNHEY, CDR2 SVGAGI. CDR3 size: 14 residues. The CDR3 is CASRYRGRRSGYTF. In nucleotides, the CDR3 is TGTGCCAGCAGATACAGGGGGCGACGGTCCGGCTACACCTTC.

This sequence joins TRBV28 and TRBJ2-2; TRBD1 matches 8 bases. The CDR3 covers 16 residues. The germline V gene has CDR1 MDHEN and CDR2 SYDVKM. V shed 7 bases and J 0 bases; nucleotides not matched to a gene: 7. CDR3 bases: TGTGCCAGCAAGGCAGGGGGCTTTGCGAACACCGGGGAGCTGTTTTTT. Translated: CASKAGGFANTGELFF.

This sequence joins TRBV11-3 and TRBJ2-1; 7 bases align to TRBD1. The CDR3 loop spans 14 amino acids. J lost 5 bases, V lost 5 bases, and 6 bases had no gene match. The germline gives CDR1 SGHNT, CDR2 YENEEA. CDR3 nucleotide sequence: TGTGCCAGCAGCCAACGACAGGGAAACAATGAGCAGTTCTTC. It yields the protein CASSQRQGNNEQFF.

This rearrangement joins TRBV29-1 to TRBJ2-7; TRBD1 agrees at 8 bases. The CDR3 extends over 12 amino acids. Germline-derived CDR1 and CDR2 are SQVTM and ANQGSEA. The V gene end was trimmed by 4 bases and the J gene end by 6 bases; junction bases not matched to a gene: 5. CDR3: CSVGRQGSEQYF. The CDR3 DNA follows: TGCAGCGTTGGCCGACAGGGGAGCGAGCAGTACTTC.

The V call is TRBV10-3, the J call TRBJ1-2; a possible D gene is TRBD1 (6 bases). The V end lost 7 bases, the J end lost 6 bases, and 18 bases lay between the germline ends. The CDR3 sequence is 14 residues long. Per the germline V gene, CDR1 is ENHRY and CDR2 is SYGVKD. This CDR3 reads CAITQGKGLDGYTF. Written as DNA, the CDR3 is TGTGCCATCACCCAGGGGAAAGGCTTGGATGGCTACACCTTC.

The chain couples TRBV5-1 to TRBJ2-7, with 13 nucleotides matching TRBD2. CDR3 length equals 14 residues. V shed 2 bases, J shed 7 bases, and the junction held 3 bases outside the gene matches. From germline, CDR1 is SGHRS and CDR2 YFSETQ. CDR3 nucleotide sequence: TGCGCCAGCAGCTTTGGACTAGCGGGAGATGAGCAGTACTTC. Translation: CASSFGLAGDEQYF.

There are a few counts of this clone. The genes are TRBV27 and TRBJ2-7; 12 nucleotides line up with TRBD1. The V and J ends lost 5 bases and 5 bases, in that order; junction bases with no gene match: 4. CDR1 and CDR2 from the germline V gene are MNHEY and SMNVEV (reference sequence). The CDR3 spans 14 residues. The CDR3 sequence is CASSPGTGGHEQYF. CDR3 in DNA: TGTGCCAGCAGTCCTGGGACAGGGGGCCACGAGCAGTACTTC.

CDR3 residues: CASTRGSNTRNEQFF. CDR3 in DNA: TGTGCCAGCACCCGAGGTTCTAACACACGTAATGAGCAGTTCTTC. The J gene is TRBJ2-1, the V gene TRBV6-1; D gene ambiguous. Germline CDR1 reads MNHNS; CDR2 reads SASEGT. V was trimmed by 7 bases and J by 7 bases, leaving 20 bases between them. There are 15 residues in the CDR3.

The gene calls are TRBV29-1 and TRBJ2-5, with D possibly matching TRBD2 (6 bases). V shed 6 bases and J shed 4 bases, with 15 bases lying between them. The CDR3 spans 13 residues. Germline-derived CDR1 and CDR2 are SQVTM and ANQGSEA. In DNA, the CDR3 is TGCAGCGTCGGCCCGGGGCGGGGAGAGACCCAGTACTTC. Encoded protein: CSVGPGRGETQYF.

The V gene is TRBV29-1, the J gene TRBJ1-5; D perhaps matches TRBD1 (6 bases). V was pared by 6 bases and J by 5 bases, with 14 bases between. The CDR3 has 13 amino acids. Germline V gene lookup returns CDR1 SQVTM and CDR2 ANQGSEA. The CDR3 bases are TGCAGCGTCGCTGCCTACAGGGATCAGCCCCAGCATTTT. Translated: CSVAAYRDQPQHF.

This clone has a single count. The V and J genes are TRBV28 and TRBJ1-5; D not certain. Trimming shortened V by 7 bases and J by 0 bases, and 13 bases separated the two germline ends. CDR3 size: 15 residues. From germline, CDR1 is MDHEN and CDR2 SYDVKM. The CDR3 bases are TGTGCCAGCAACCCGGCGGGGTATAGCAATCAGCCCCAGCATTTT. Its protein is CASNPAGYSNQPQHF.

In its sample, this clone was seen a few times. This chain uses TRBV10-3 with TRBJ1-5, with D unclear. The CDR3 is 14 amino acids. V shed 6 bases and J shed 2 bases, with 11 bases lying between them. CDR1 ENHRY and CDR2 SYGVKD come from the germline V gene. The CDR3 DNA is TGTGCCATCAGGGACCATGCGGGCAATCAGCCCCAGCATTTT. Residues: CAIRDHAGNQPQHF.

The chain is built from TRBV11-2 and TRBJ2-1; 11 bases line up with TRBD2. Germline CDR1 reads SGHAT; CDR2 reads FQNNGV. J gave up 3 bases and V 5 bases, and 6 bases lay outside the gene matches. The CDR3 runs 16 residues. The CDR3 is CASSDVAGGSYNEQFF. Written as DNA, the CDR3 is TGTGCCAGCAGCGACGTAGCGGGGGGGAGCTACAATGAGCAGTTCTTC.

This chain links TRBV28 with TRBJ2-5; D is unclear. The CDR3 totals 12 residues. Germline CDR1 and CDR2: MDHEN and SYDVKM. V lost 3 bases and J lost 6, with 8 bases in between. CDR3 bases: TGTGCCAGCAGTTTGCTCCGGAAGACCCAGTACTTC. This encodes CASSLLRKTQYF.

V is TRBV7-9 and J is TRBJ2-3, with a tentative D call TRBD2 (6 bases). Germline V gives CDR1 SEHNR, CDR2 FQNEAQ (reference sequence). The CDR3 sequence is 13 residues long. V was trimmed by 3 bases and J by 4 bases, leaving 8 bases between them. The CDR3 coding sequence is TGTGCCAGCAGCTTCGGAGGGTCAGATACGCAGTATTTT. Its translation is CASSFGGSDTQYF.

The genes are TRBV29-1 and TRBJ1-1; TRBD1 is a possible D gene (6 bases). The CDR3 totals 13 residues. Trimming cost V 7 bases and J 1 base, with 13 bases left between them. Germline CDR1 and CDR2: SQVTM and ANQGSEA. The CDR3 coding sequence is TGCAGCGCCGGACAGACACCGAACACTGAAGCTTTCTTT. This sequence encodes CSAGQTPNTEAFF.

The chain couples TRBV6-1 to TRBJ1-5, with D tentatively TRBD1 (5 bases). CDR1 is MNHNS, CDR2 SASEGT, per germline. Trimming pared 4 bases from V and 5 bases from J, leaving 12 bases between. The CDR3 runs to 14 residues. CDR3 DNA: TGTGCCAGCAGTGCAGGGACGGACCATCAGCCCCAGCATTTT. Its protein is CASSAGTDHQPQHF.

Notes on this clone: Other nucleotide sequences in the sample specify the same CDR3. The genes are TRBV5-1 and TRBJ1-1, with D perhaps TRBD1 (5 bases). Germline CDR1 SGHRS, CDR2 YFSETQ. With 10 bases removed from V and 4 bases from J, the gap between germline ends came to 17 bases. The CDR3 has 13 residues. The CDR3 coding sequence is TGCGCCCGGTGGCAGGGAATTAGCACTGAAGCTTTCTTT. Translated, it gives CARWQGISTEAFF.